Below, 5 T cell receptor beta chains from the same sample are listed, as sequenced in a study of radiotherapy plus CTLA-4 blockade in lung cancer. Some clones are missing from TCRdb's copy, which holds only in-frame ones; the method was immunoSEQ multiplex PCR. This sample carries around 30,000 clones, less than 75% of them seen once, and the ten largest clones take 3% to 4.5%. The sequenced sample was peripheral blood, obtained from a patient treated with radiotherapy plus ipilimumab. Receptors originate from a human donor with non-small cell lung cancer who had stable disease on radiotherapy plus ipilimumab.

The genes are TRBV2 and TRBJ2-3; maybe TRBD2 (5 bases). The V end lost 2 bases, the J end lost 1 base, and 10 bases lay between the germline ends. The CDR3 covers 15 residues. Germline V gene lookup returns CDR1 SNHLY and CDR2 FYNNEI. The CDR3 loop reads CASSERRAGTDTQYF. CDR3 DNA sequence: TGTGCCAGCAGTGAAAGGCGGGCCGGCACAGATACGCAGTATTTT.

This chain connects TRBV5-1 to TRBJ2-7, with 8 bases lining up with TRBD2. V dropped 0 bases and J dropped 3; count of bases not matched to a gene: 5. CDR1 SGHRS and CDR2 YFSETQ come from the germline V gene. This CDR3 spans 15 amino acids. The CDR3 DNA reads TGCGCCAGCAGCTTGGGCGTCGGGGGGGTCTACGAGCAGTACTTC. It specifies CASSLGVGGVYEQYF.

V is TRBV5-1 and J is TRBJ2-7; D is ambiguous. Germline CDR1 is SGHRS and CDR2 is YFSETQ. V lost 2 bases, J lost 2 bases, and 11 bases lay in between. The CDR3 contains 14 residues. The CDR3 nucleotides are TGCGCCAGCAGCTTTGGCGGAGCCACCTACGAGCAGTACTTC. Its translation: CASSFGGATYEQYF.

V gene TRBV27 combines with J gene TRBJ2-3; possibly TRBD1 or TRBD2 for D (6 bases each). This CDR3 comprises 18 residues. The V and J ends lost 2 bases and 2 bases respectively, with 20 bases between them. CDR1 and CDR2 (germline): MNHEY, SMNVEV (reference sequence). The CDR3 sequence is CASSLRGAGLKVTDTQYF. The DNA for the CDR3 is TGTGCCAGCAGTTTAAGGGGGGCGGGGCTCAAGGTCACAGATACGCAGTATTTT.

The chain recombines TRBV10-3 with TRBJ2-5, with 10 bases aligning to TRBD2. CDR1 is ENHRY and CDR2 is SYGVKD in the germline V gene. This CDR3 spans 14 amino acids. Unmatched junction bases numbered 10, after V lost 8 bases and J lost 7 bases. Here the CDR3 DNA reads TGTGCCATCGGTCAAAGGGAGCGGGAGGGGACCCAGTACTTC. It is translated as CAIGQREREGTQYF.